Shown below are 25 T cell receptor beta chains from a single sample sequenced in a study of T-cell memory formation after mild COVID-19. One entry per CDR3 protein results from TCRdb running MiXCR on the 5' RACE reads. The table lists some 190,000 distinct CDR3 sequences, approximately 16% of them singletons, with just over 2% in the top ten. Sequencing was carried out using PBMCs or a T cell subset sorted from them (not recorded which). Receptors were obtained from an adult woman who had mild COVID-19 (a few samples of this study predate the infection). Cell type and time point are not known.

The sample holds many counts of this clonotype. The chain carries TRBV5-4 and TRBJ2-2, with a tentative D call TRBD1 (5 bases). Trimming left V 4 bases short and J 3 bases short, with 16 bases between. This CDR3 contains 16 residues. The germline CDR1 and CDR2 sequences are SGHNT and YYREEE (reference sequence). This CDR3 reads CASSPYTARDTGELFF. The CDR3 DNA reads TGTGCCAGCAGCCCCTACACCGCCAGGGACACCGGGGAGCTGTTTTTT.

The rearrangement uses TRBV15 and TRBJ2-1, with D perhaps TRBD2 (6 bases). Trimming left V 0 bases short and J 8 bases short, with 14 bases between. Germline V gene sequence: CDR1 LNHNV, CDR2 YYDKDF (reference sequence). This CDR3 comprises 15 residues. CDR3 nucleotides: TGTGCCACCAGCAGAGATCCCCGGAGGGCCGATGAGCAGTTCTTC. Translated: CATSRDPRRADEQFF.

The genes are TRBV9 and TRBJ2-7; D is undetermined. V lost 2 bases to trimming and J lost 6 bases, with 15 bases between them. In germline, CDR1 is SGDLS, CDR2 YYNGEE. The CDR3 is made up of 14 amino acids. The CDR3 nucleotides read TGTGCCAGCAGCGTGGAGCCTCAGTCGAGCGAGCAGTACTTC. Its translation: CASSVEPQSSEQYF.

This chain joins TRBV30 and TRBJ2-7; maybe TRBD2 (7 bases). V shed 4 bases and J shed 5 bases, with 15 bases lying between them. This CDR3 region has 13 residues. Germline-derived CDR1 and CDR2 are GTSNPN and SVGIG (reference sequence). The CDR3 spells CAWIGGRGHEQYF. For the CDR3, the DNA is TGTGCCTGGATAGGGGGGAGGGGTCACGAGCAGTACTTC.

Only a few counts were recorded for this clonotype. The chain couples TRBV7-2 to TRBJ1-5; TRBD1 matches 7 bases. The J segment lost 7 bases and the V segment lost 5 bases, leaving 5 bases of the junction unmatched. The CDR3 covers 13 residues. Germline lookup yields CDR1 SGHTA and CDR2 FQGNSA. CDR3 in amino acids: CASSVRGEQPQHF. The CDR3, as DNA: TGTGCCAGCAGCGTCAGGGGGGAACAGCCCCAGCATTTT.

This chain uses TRBV7-2 with TRBJ1-3; 11 bases line up with TRBD1. From germline, CDR1 is SGHTA and CDR2 FQGNSA. Losses at the gene ends were 5 bases for V and 4 bases for J; bases not matched to a gene: 4. The CDR3 is 15 residues long. DNA for the CDR3: TGTGCCAGCAGCCTGGACAGGGGGCAGGGAAACACCATATATTTT. Translation gives CASSLDRGQGNTIYF.

This clonotype was found a few times. The chain carries TRBV12-3 or TRBV12-4 and TRBJ1-1, with 8 bases that match TRBD1. The CDR3 extends over 15 amino acids. The trim removed 6 bases at V and 0 bases at J, leaving 6 bases unmatched. CDR3 DNA: TGTGCCAGCAGCCAGTCAGGGGGCTTGAACACTGAAGCTTTCTTT. Protein sequence: CASSQSGGLNTEAFF.

This clonotype occurred many times. The chain uses TRBV19 and TRBJ1-2, with D possibly TRBD1 on 6 matching bases. The CDR3 extends over 14 amino acids. Deletions cut 6 bases from V and 1 base from J, with 12 bases between. CDR1 and CDR2 from the germline V gene are LNHDA and SQIVND (reference sequence). As DNA, the CDR3 is TGTGCCAGTAGGATGGACAGTGTTAACTATGGCTACACCTTC. This translates into CASRMDSVNYGYTF.

The V gene is TRBV4-2, the J gene TRBJ2-3; 14 bases line up with TRBD2. This CDR3 is built from 17 residues. J gave up 2 bases and V 4 bases, and 5 bases lay outside the gene matches. Germline V gene sequence: CDR1 LGHNA, CDR2 YNFKEQ. CDR3 coding DNA: TGTGCCAGCAGCCGAGAGGGACTAGCGGGAGTCACAGATACGCAGTATTTT. Amino acid sequence: CASSREGLAGVTDTQYF.

The chain joins TRBV20-1 to TRBJ1-4; 10 nucleotides line up with TRBD1. V shed 2 bases, J shed 6 bases, and the junction held 3 bases outside the gene matches. Germline assignment: CDR1 DFQATT and CDR2 SNEGSKA (reference sequence). The CDR3 extends over 14 amino acids. The CDR3 loop reads CSARPGQGHEKLFF. The CDR3 nucleotides read TGCAGTGCTAGACCGGGACAGGGGCATGAAAAACTGTTTTTT.

The table lists this clonotype with many counts. The chain recombines TRBV3-1 with TRBJ2-1, with TRBD2 matching over 12 bases. Germline-derived CDR1 and CDR2 are LGHDT and YNNKEL (reference sequence). This CDR3 region has 16 residues. Trimming at V came to 4 bases and at J to 7 bases, leaving 8 bases not matched to a gene. The chain's CDR3 is CASSRRLAGDWNEQFF. The CDR3 bases are TGTGCCAGCAGCCGAAGACTAGCGGGAGATTGGAATGAGCAGTTCTTC.

The chain combines TRBV5-4 with TRBJ1-6, with 7 bases matching TRBD1. Germline CDR1 SGHNT, CDR2 YYREEE (reference sequence). The CDR3 contains 14 residues. Trimming cost V 4 bases and J 5 bases; bases outside gene matches: 3. The CDR3 DNA reads as TGTGCCAGCAGCGATGGACAGGATAATTCACCCCTCCACTTT. The encoded protein is CASSDGQDNSPLHF.

The chain uses TRBV5-1 and TRBJ2-7, with D uncertain. Germline V gene lookup returns CDR1 SGHRS and CDR2 YFSETQ. Trimming pared 3 bases from V and 3 bases from J, leaving 10 bases between. The CDR3 length is 13 residues. The CDR3 protein is CASSSTVHYEQYF. CDR3 coding DNA: TGCGCCAGCAGCTCCACGGTACACTACGAGCAGTACTTC. The full variable domain, with the rest looked up from reference TRBV5-1 and TRBJ2-7, is KAGVTQTPRYLIKTRGQQVTLSCSPISGHRSVSWYQQTPGQGLQFLFEYFSETQRNKGNFPGRFSGRQFSNSRSEMNVSTLELGDSALYLCASSSTVHYEQYFGPGTRLTVT.

Remarks on this clonotype: At one boundary the junction diverges from the germline segment, which might be a read error. This rearrangement joins TRBV4-3 to TRBJ2-1; TRBD1 matches 11 bases. There are 15 residues in the CDR3. CDR1 is LGHNA and CDR2 is YSLEER in the germline V gene. CDR3 protein: CAGSQGTGGYNEQFF. CDR3 in DNA: TGCGCCGGCAGCCAAGGGACAGGGGGCTACAATGAGCAGTTCTTC.

The V gene is TRBV13, the J gene TRBJ2-2; D not certain. Germline CDR1 PRHDT, CDR2 FYEKMQ (reference sequence). Between the trimmed V and J ends, which lost 0 bases and 1 base, there was a span of 6 bases. The CDR3 sequence is 15 residues long. The CDR3: CASSLGSLNTGELFF. In DNA form, the CDR3 reads TGTGCCAGCAGCTTAGGTAGCTTGAACACCGGGGAGCTGTTTTTT.

The chain joins TRBV6-2 or TRBV6-3 to TRBJ1-4; D gene unclear. Trimming took off 7 bases at V and 8 bases at J, with 20 bases between the two ends. The CDR3 sequence is 15 residues long. Germline V gene lookup returns CDR1 MNHEY and CDR2 SVGEGT. The CDR3 coding sequence is TGTGCCAGCACCATAGGGCACCGCGGGATGGAAAAACTGTTTTTT. This codes for CASTIGHRGMEKLFF.

This clonotype was seen a handful of times. V usage is TRBV12-3 or TRBV12-4 and J usage is TRBJ2-7; D is uncertain. V lost 5 bases, J lost 7 bases, and 12 bases lay in between. This CDR3 is built from 12 residues. Here the CDR3 DNA reads TGTGCCAGCAGTACCGTGGCCTCAGAGCAGTACTTC. It translates to CASSTVASEQYF.

J is TRBJ2-1 and V is TRBV3-1; D could derive from TRBD1 or TRBD2 (5 bases each). The germline V and J ends were trimmed by 4 bases and 6 bases, with 16 bases remaining between them. CDR1 LGHDT and CDR2 YNNKEL come from the germline V gene (reference sequence). This CDR3 region has 15 residues. The CDR3 sequence: CASSPTGTAVNEQFF. CDR3 nucleotides: TGTGCCAGCAGCCCGACCGGGACGGCTGTCAATGAGCAGTTCTTC.

V and J are TRBV7-6 and TRBJ1-6, with a weak D call TRBD1 (5 bases). This CDR3 comprises 16 residues. Germline loops: CDR1 SGHVS, CDR2 FNYEAQ. Trimming removed 1 base from V and 9 bases from J, with 16 bases in between. CDR3 nucleotides: TGTGCCAGCAGCTTAGAAGGGGCCGGGATGGCTTCACCCCTCCACTTT. This translates into CASSLEGAGMASPLHF.

The rearrangement joins TRBV6-2 or TRBV6-3 to TRBJ2-3; 12 bases line up with TRBD2. With V trimmed by 7 bases and J by 6 bases, 5 bases remained unmatched. Germline V lookup: CDR1 MNHEY, CDR2 SVGEGT. The CDR3 contains 14 residues. Here the CDR3 reads CASTTGTSGDTQYF. The CDR3 DNA reads TGTGCCAGCACCACCGGGACTAGCGGGGATACGCAGTATTTT.

This chain uses TRBV12-3 or TRBV12-4 with TRBJ2-1; D possibly corresponds to TRBD2 (5 bases). The CDR3 covers 13 residues. V was pared by 8 bases and J by 5 bases, with 13 bases between. The CDR3 DNA sequence: TGTGCCAGCCAGCGGTGGGAAAACAATGAGCAGTTCTTC. This gives the protein CASQRWENNEQFF.

The chain uses TRBV20-1 and TRBJ2-3, with D perhaps matching TRBD2 (5 bases). This CDR3 has 13 residues. The V end was cut by 0 bases, the J end by 3 bases, with 7 bases between. Germline V gene sequence: CDR1 DFQATT, CDR2 SNEGSKA (reference sequence). The CDR3 here is CSARDPGTDTQYF. Here the CDR3 DNA reads TGCAGTGCTAGAGATCCGGGGACAGATACGCAGTATTTT.

A few counts support this clonotype. The chain employs TRBV5-6 and TRBJ2-5; a weak D match, TRBD2 (6 bases). CDR1 and CDR2 (germline): SGHDT, YYEEEE. The V and J ends lost 4 bases and 4 bases respectively, with 11 bases between them. CDR3 size: 13 residues. The CDR3 nucleotides are TGTGCCAGCAGCCGCTCGGGGGTAGAGACCCAGTACTTC. As protein: CASSRSGVETQYF.

The CDR3 coding sequence is TGCGCCAGCAGCCAAGTCCTAAAGGGTCCTTTGCCAATGGAGCAGTTCTTC. It translates to CASSQVLKGPLPMEQFF. The chain couples TRBV4-1 to TRBJ2-1; D not certain. Per the germline V gene, CDR1 is MGHRA and CDR2 is YSYEKL. V was pared by 1 base and J by 10 bases, with 23 bases between. The CDR3 totals 17 residues.

This clonotype has more than one count but fewer than ten. CDR3 DNA sequence: TGTGCCAGCAGCCAAGAGGGAGGAGGACAGCTAGGGTCAGATACGCAGTATTTT. This codes for CASSQEGGGQLGSDTQYF. The chain uses TRBV4-2 and TRBJ2-3, with D perhaps TRBD1 or TRBD2 (6 bases each). The V end lost 0 bases, the J end lost 4 bases, and 20 bases lay between the germline ends. The CDR3 runs 18 residues. Germline-derived CDR1 and CDR2 are LGHNA and YNFKEQ.